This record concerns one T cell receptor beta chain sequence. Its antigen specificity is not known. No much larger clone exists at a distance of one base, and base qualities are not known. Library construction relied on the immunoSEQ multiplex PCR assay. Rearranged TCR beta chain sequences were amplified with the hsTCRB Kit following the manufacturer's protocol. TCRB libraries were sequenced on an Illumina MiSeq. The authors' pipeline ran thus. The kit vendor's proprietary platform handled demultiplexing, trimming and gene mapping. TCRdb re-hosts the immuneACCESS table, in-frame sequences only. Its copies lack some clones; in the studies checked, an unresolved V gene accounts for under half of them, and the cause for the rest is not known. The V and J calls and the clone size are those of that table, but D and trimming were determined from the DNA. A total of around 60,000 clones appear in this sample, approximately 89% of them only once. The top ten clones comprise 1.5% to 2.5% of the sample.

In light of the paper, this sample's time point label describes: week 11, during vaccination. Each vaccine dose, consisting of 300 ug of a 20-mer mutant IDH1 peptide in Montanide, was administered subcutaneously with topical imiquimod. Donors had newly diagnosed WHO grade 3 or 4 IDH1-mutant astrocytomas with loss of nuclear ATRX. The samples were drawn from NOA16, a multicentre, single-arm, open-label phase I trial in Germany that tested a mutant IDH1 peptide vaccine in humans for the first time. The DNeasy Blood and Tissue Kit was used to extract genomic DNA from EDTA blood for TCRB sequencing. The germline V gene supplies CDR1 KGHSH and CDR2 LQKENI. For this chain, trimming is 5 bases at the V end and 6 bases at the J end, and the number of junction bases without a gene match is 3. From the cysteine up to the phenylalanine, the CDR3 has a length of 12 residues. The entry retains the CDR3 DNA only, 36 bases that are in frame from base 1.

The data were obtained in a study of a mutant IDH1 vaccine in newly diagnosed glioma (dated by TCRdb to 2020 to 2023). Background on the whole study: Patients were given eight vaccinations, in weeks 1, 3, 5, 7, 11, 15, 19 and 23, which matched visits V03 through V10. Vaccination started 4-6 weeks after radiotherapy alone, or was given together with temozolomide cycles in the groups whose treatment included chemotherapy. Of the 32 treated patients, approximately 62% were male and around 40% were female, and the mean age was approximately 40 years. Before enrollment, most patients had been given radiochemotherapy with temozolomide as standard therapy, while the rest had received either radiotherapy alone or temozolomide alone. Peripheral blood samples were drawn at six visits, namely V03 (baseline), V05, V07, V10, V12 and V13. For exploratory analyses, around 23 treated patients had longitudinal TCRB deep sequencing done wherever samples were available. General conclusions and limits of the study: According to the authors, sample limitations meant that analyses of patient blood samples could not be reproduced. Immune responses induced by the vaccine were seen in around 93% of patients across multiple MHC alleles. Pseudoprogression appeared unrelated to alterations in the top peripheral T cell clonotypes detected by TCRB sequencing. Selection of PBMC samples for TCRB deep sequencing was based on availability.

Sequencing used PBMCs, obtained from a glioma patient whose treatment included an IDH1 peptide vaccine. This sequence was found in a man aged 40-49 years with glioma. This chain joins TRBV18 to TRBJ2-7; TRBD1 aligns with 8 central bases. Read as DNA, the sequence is TGTGCCAGCTCAGCGGACAGGGTCGAGCAGTACTTC. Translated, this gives CASSADRVEQYF.